This T cell receptor (beta chain) was recorded in a study of technical replicates of blood from several donors. The CDR3 is 14 amino acids. The V gene lost 7 bases and the J gene lost 5 bases, with 19 bases spanning the gap. Germline CDR1 SGHKS, CDR2 YYEKEE (reference sequence). The protocol was immunoSEQ multiplex PCR, while the TCRdb copy is restricted to in-frame clones and leaves out a portion. The data hold tens of thousands of clones, with around nine tenths observed a single time. This chain uses TRBV5-5 with TRBJ2-7; D possibly corresponds to TRBD2 (6 bases). The specimen was PBMCs. This receptor was obtained from a human donor in good health. Some clones in this sample may be carry-over from other donors' samples. This CDR3 is CASGGSGGTHEQYF. The CDR3, as DNA: TGTGCCAGCGGTGGGTCCGGGGGAACACACGAGCAGTACTTC.